Shown below are 32 T cell receptor beta chains from a single sample sequenced in a study of identical twins. TCRdb called the 5' RACE reads again in MiXCR, with one record for every CDR3 protein. The table has roughly 770,000 distinct CDR3 sequences, 18% seen once. The same sample was also used in a study of T cells expressing NK-cell markers.

Sequencing was carried out using PBMCs. These receptor sequences come from a woman under 30 in good health.

This clonotype has more than one count but fewer than ten. V gene TRBV5-6 combines with J gene TRBJ2-3; tentative D call: TRBD2 (6 bases). The CDR3 has 15 residues. The germline V and J ends were trimmed by 7 bases and 1 base, with 16 bases remaining between them. The germline gives CDR1 SGHDT, CDR2 YYEEEE. The CDR3 reads CASHPRGGGTDTQYF. CDR3 DNA sequence: TGTGCCAGCCATCCCCGCGGCGGGGGCACAGATACGCAGTATTTT.

The V call is TRBV10-3, the J call TRBJ2-3; 10 bases align to TRBD2. The CDR3 has 18 amino acids. V shed 7 bases and J 0 bases; nucleotides not matched to a gene: 13. The germline V gene encodes CDR1 ENHRY and CDR2 SYGVKD. The CDR3 loop is CAIKVGLAGESSTDTQYF. CDR3 DNA sequence: TGTGCCATCAAAGTTGGCCTAGCGGGAGAGTCTAGCACAGATACGCAGTATTTT.

The table lists this clonotype with a few counts. This rearrangement joins TRBV12-3 or TRBV12-4 to TRBJ2-4; TRBD1 matches at 7 bases. The CDR3 runs 15 residues. With 3 bases clipped from V and 6 bases from J, the junction kept 8 bases outside the gene matches. The CDR3 DNA reads as TGTGCCAGCAGTTTCGCAGTAGGGGGCTCAAACATTCAGTACTTC. Translated, it gives CASSFAVGGSNIQYF.

The chain employs TRBV5-1 and TRBJ2-3; D uncertain. Germline-derived CDR1 and CDR2 are SGHRS and YFSETQ. CDR3 length equals 15 residues. Trimming pared 0 bases from V and 4 bases from J, leaving 12 bases between. The CDR3 sequence is CASSLGTPRSDTQYF. The CDR3, as DNA: TGCGCCAGCAGCTTGGGAACACCCCGCTCAGATACGCAGTATTTT.

The V call is TRBV12-3 or TRBV12-4, the J call TRBJ2-1; D is uncertain. V lost 3 bases, J lost 3 bases, and 12 bases lay in between. The CDR3 has 15 amino acids. The CDR3 DNA reads as TGTGCCAGCAGTTTCGACCCTAGGTTCTACAATGAGCAGTTCTTC. As protein: CASSFDPRFYNEQFF.

This clonotype has a handful of counts. The rearrangement links TRBV25-1 to TRBJ2-4; D is uncertain. The CDR3 spans 14 residues. V was shortened by 0 bases and J by 0 bases, with 3 bases between the two germline ends. Germline V CDR1 and CDR2: MGHDK, SYGVNS. CDR3 in DNA: TGTGCCAGCAGTGAATATACAGCCAAAAACATTCAGTACTTC. This gives the protein CASSEYTAKNIQYF.

The J gene is TRBJ2-1, the V gene TRBV7-2; D remains unclear. V dropped 1 base and J dropped 16 bases, with 14 bases sitting between them. The CDR3 has 12 residues. CDR1 is SGHTA and CDR2 is FQGNSA in the germline V gene. CDR3 amino acids: CASSLELPPNFF. The CDR3, as DNA: TGTGCCAGCAGCTTAGAACTGCCCCCAAACTTCTTC.

This clonotype was seen more than once but under ten times. This sequence joins TRBV29-1 and TRBJ1-2, with TRBD1 matching 7 bases. The CDR3 length is 11 residues. In germline, CDR1 is SQVTM, CDR2 ANQGSEA. V gave up 7 bases and J gave up 3 bases; unmatched junction bases: 2. CDR3 sequence (DNA): TGCAGCGCTGGACAGGACTATGGCTACACCTTC. It codes for CSAGQDYGYTF.

This clonotype occurred many times. The CDR3 loop reads CASSLSRGPAINYGYTF. The CDR3 DNA follows: TGCGCCAGCAGCCTGTCCAGGGGGCCAGCCATTAACTATGGCTACACCTTC. J is TRBJ1-2 and V is TRBV5-1; 8 bases line up with TRBD1. Germline trimming cut 4 bases from V and 1 base from J; bases unmatched to any gene: 12. The CDR3 is made up of 17 amino acids. In germline, CDR1 is SGHRS, CDR2 YFSETQ.

This clonotype has just a few counts. The chain joins TRBV20-1 to TRBJ2-1; no firm D call. Germline-derived CDR1 and CDR2 are DFQATT and SNEGSKA (reference sequence). The CDR3 consists of 13 residues. Trimming cost V 5 bases and J 5 bases, with 13 bases left between them. The CDR3 loop reads CSAPDRVNNEQFF. In nucleotides, the CDR3 is TGCAGTGCTCCCGACCGGGTAAACAATGAGCAGTTCTTC.

This clonotype was detected a few times. The V call is TRBV4-3, the J call TRBJ2-5; TRBD2 agrees at 9 bases. The CDR3 contains 16 residues. The junction had 11 bases not matched to a gene; V was cut back by 4 bases and J by 5 bases. Germline lookup yields CDR1 LGHNA and CDR2 YSLEER. CDR3 sequence: CASSPRIAGESETQYF. As DNA, the CDR3 is TGCGCCAGCAGCCCGAGGATAGCGGGAGAATCGGAGACCCAGTACTTC.

V and J are TRBV7-9 and TRBJ1-2; 9 nucleotides line up with TRBD1. This CDR3 region has 14 residues. The J segment lost 8 bases and the V segment lost 5 bases, leaving 9 bases of the junction unmatched. Germline V gives CDR1 SEHNR, CDR2 FQNEAQ (reference sequence). In DNA, the CDR3 is TGTGCCAGCAGCCCCACCGGGACAGGGAGAGGCTACACCTTC. It encodes CASSPTGTGRGYTF.

This sequence joins TRBV20-1 and TRBJ2-7; D may be TRBD2 (5 bases). The CDR3 is made up of 13 amino acids. Germline CDR1 reads DFQATT; CDR2 reads SNEGSKA (reference sequence). V was pared by 7 bases and J by 4 bases, with 17 bases between. The CDR3 reads CSVVRLAGYEQYF. CDR3 nucleotide sequence: TGCAGTGTTGTGAGGCTAGCTGGGTACGAGCAGTACTTC.

The rearrangement uses TRBV9 and TRBJ2-7; D is possibly TRBD1 or TRBD2 (6 bases each). Germline V CDR1 and CDR2: SGDLS, YYNGEE. This CDR3 is built from 13 residues. The germline V and J ends were trimmed by 4 bases and 6 bases, with 14 bases remaining between them. The CDR3 DNA reads TGTGCCAGCAGCTTAACTTCGGGGGCCGAGCAGTACTTC. Translation: CASSLTSGAEQYF. The full variable domain, in which reference TRBV9 and TRBJ2-7 provide the parts outside the CDR3, is DSGVTQTPKHLITATGQRVTLRCSPRSGDLSVYWYQQSLDQGLQFLIQYYNGEERAKGNILERFSAQQFPDLHSELNLSSLELGDSALYFCASSLTSGAEQYFGPGTRLTVT.

This clonotype was counted at least ten times. The chain combines TRBV27 with TRBJ2-7; 10 positions agree with TRBD2. The CDR3 loop spans 13 amino acids. Germline loops: CDR1 MNHEY, CDR2 SMNVEV (reference sequence). V lost 6 bases, J lost 4 bases, and 3 bases stayed unmatched. CDR3 in DNA: TGTGCCAGCAGAAGGACTAGCGGATACGAGCAGTACTTC. As protein: CASRRTSGYEQYF.

As concerns this clonotype: Compared with germline, one end of the junction differs, possibly owing to a read error. The chain combines TRBV5-6 with TRBJ2-7; the D is unclear. Per germline, CDR1 SGHDT and CDR2 YYEEEE. The CDR3 covers 15 residues. CDR3 amino acids: CASSLSATSSYKQYF. CDR3 coding DNA: TGTGCCAGCAGCTTGTCCGCAACCAGCTCCTACAAGCAGTACTTC.

This clonotype was detected only a few times. The J gene is TRBJ1-4, the V gene TRBV20-1, with D possibly being TRBD1 (5 bases). The CDR3 extends over 13 amino acids. Germline V gene lookup returns CDR1 DFQATT and CDR2 SNEGSKA (reference sequence). The V end lost 6 bases, the J end lost 1 base, and 9 bases lay between the germline ends. In DNA form, the CDR3 reads TGCAGTGCGAGACAGTTAACTAATGAAAAACTGTTTTTT. It encodes CSARQLTNEKLFF.

This clonotype was observed many times. The chain uses TRBV2 and TRBJ2-1; weak D call: TRBD2 (6 bases). V was pared by 5 bases and J by 0 bases, with 11 bases between. The CDR3 has 15 residues. CDR1 and CDR2 (germline): SNHLY, FYNNEI. DNA of the CDR3: TGTGCCAGCAGTCCCCGCGGGGACTCCTACAATGAGCAGTTCTTC. Its translation is CASSPRGDSYNEQFF.

This sequence joins TRBV20-1 and TRBJ1-2; D is perhaps TRBD1 (5 bases). V was shortened by 2 bases and J by 8 bases, with 15 bases between the two germline ends. The CDR3 spans 13 residues. Germline V CDR1 and CDR2: DFQATT, SNEGSKA (reference sequence). Written as DNA, the CDR3 is TGCAGTGCTAGATCGACCGGGACCCTCGGCTACACCTTC. Translating gives CSARSTGTLGYTF.

This clonotype was counted a few times. CDR3 protein: CSAPTPSQSFVYTF. The CDR3 DNA sequence: TGCAGTGCGCCAACGCCGTCCCAGTCCTTTGTCTACACCTTC. V usage is TRBV20-1 and J usage is TRBJ1-2; D is unresolved. This CDR3 comprises 14 residues. V was trimmed by 6 bases and J by 10 bases, leaving 24 bases between them. Germline V lookup: CDR1 DFQATT, CDR2 SNEGSKA (reference sequence).

The CDR3 loop reads CASSLREGDWELFF. CDR3 sequence (DNA): TGTGCCAGCAGTTTACGAGAGGGCGACTGGGAGCTGTTTTTT. The V and J genes are TRBV12-3 or TRBV12-4 and TRBJ2-2; tentative D call: TRBD2 (5 bases). The CDR3 has 14 amino acids. The V end lost 2 bases, the J end lost 9 bases, and 13 bases lay between the germline ends.

The V and J genes are TRBV6-1 and TRBJ1-1; no clear D gene. Germline CDR1 and CDR2: MNHNS and SASEGT. Trimming removed 6 bases at V and 0 bases at J, with 14 bases between. The CDR3 is 15 residues long. CDR3 sequence reads: CASRRLDVMNTEAFF. CDR3 DNA: TGTGCCAGCAGAAGACTCGACGTGATGAACACTGAAGCTTTCTTT.

The V call is TRBV25-1, the J call TRBJ2-1; D perhaps matches TRBD2 (6 bases). CDR3 length: 14 amino acids. CDR1 is MGHDK and CDR2 is SYGVNS in the germline V gene. Trimming stripped 8 bases from V and 4 bases from J, with 15 bases between. In DNA, the CDR3 is TGTGCCAGCGACGAAGGGGAGGAGTACAATGAGCAGTTCTTC. As protein: CASDEGEEYNEQFF.

J is TRBJ2-7 and V is TRBV12-3 or TRBV12-4, with D unclear. This CDR3 contains 14 residues. V was cut by 5 bases and J by 2 bases, with 13 bases left in between. The CDR3 DNA reads as TGTGCCAGCAGTCTTGCTTCTAGGACCTACGAGCAGTACTTC. Translated: CASSLASRTYEQYF.

This clonotype has a handful of counts. This chain uses TRBV12-3 or TRBV12-4 with TRBJ2-5; D might be TRBD1 or TRBD2, each matching 5 bases. The V end was cut by 6 bases, the J end by 3 bases, with 20 bases between. CDR3 length: 16 amino acids. CDR3 DNA sequence: TGTGCCAGCAGACCGCACGGGACGGGCGGCAAAGAGACCCAGTACTTC. Translation: CASRPHGTGGKETQYF.

This clonotype was found a few times. The chain employs TRBV6-1 and TRBJ1-1, with 7 bases identical to TRBD1. The CDR3 is made up of 13 amino acids. Germline assignment: CDR1 MNHNS and CDR2 SASEGT. After removal of 6 bases from V and 10 bases from J, the junction contained 11 bases not matched to a gene. The CDR3 DNA reads TGTGCCAGCAGCCTTGACAGGGAAGGACGAGCTTTCTTT. Protein sequence: CASSLDREGRAFF.

This clonotype has only a few counts. The genes are TRBV10-3 and TRBJ2-5; the match to TRBD2 covers 7 bases. Germline values: CDR1 ENHRY, CDR2 SYGVKD. V gave up 6 bases and J gave up 5 bases; unmatched junction bases: 9. The CDR3 is made up of 14 amino acids. The CDR3 region has the DNA TGTGCCATCAGGGGAGTAGCGGGTGGGGAGACCCAGTACTTC. Its translation is CAIRGVAGGETQYF.

Only a few counts were recorded for this clonotype. The V gene is TRBV7-2, the J gene TRBJ2-7, with D perhaps matching TRBD2 (5 bases). CDR1 and CDR2 from the germline V gene are SGHTA and FQGNSA. Trimming pared 1 base from V and 7 bases from J, leaving 23 bases between. There are 17 residues in the CDR3. CDR3 nucleotides: TGTGCCAGCAGCTTAGGAGGGTTCGTAGCAGGCCGTCGTGAGCAGTACTTC. It codes for CASSLGGFVAGRREQYF.

The genes are TRBV12-3 or TRBV12-4 and TRBJ2-3; TRBD1 is a possible D gene (6 bases). The CDR3 runs to 14 residues. Between the trimmed V and J ends, which lost 6 bases and 2 bases, there was a span of 12 bases. In nucleotides, the CDR3 is TGTGCCAGCAGGCTCCGACAGGTCACAGATACGCAGTATTTT. Translated: CASRLRQVTDTQYF.

This clonotype was seen many times. This chain connects TRBV29-1 to TRBJ2-7; TRBD1 agrees at 8 bases. The ends lost 7 bases at V and 3 bases at J; junction bases unmatched: 11. Germline-derived CDR1 and CDR2 are SQVTM and ANQGSEA. This CDR3 region has 14 residues. CDR3: CSGVGTGPLYEQYF. CDR3 in DNA: TGCAGCGGGGTAGGGACAGGACCTCTCTACGAGCAGTACTTC.

Worth noting for this clonotype: One junction end disagrees with the germline gene, perhaps due to a read error. CDR3 protein: CASSLERGVLKDEHFF. The CDR3 nucleotides read TGTGCCAGCAGTCTTGAGCGGGGGGTCCTTAAGGATGAGCACTTCTTC. The chain is built from TRBV6-1 and TRBJ2-1; 9 positions match TRBD2. Per the germline V gene, CDR1 is MNHNS and CDR2 is SASEGT. The CDR3 has 16 residues.

The chain employs TRBV5-1 and TRBJ2-7, with TRBD1 identical over 9 bases. Trimming cost V 2 bases and J 5 bases; bases outside gene matches: 8. Looked up from germline, CDR1 is SGHRS and CDR2 is YFSETQ. This CDR3 has 15 residues. The CDR3 DNA follows: TGCGCCAGCAGCTTCCGGGACAGGGTAACCGACGAGCAGTACTTC. Its protein is CASSFRDRVTDEQYF. The full variable domain, completed using reference TRBV5-1 and TRBJ2-7, is KAGVTQTPRYLIKTRGQQVTLSCSPISGHRSVSWYQQTPGQGLQFLFEYFSETQRNKGNFPGRFSGRQFSNSRSEMNVSTLELGDSALYLCASSFRDRVTDEQYFGPGTRLTVT.